The entry below describes one TCR beta chain. V shed 5 bases and J shed 8 bases, with 16 bases lying between them. Germline CDR1 is MDHEN and CDR2 is SYDVKM. The CDR3 has 14 residues. The data belong to a study of blood T cells in healthy people across ages. Whole-study context: T cells yielded about one barcoded beta molecule per two cells through template switching.

Isolating PBMCs gave at least 6.5 million of these cells per sample. Total RNA extracted from each sample amounted to at least 6 micrograms. The use of a sample-barcoded 5' primer and a J-beta primer mix characterized a second PCR of roughly 7 to 11 cycles. The template-switch adaptor, which had 12 random nucleotides, put a tag on each cDNA molecule. TCRdb reprocessed the 5' RACE reads via MiXCR and lists one record per CDR3 protein. The profile shows about 320,000 distinct CDR3 sequences, 27% of them singletons. The TCR sequence derives from a woman aged 70-85 years in good health. The chain recombines TRBV28 with TRBJ2-4, with TRBD1 as a possible D gene (6 bases). The specimen sequenced was blood. CDR3 sequence reads: CASSPHRDTDIQYF. The CDR3 nucleotides read TGTGCCAGCAGTCCTCACCGGGACACAGACATTCAGTACTTC.